This T cell receptor beta chain emerged from a study of T cell changes during pregnancy in multiple sclerosis (dated by TCRdb to between 2018 and 2020). Background for the entire study: In women with multiple sclerosis, the researchers looked at how the T cell repertoire shifted as pregnancy progressed.

The library relied on the immunoSEQ multiplex PCR assay. Here the immuneACCESS table is served through TCRdb, limited to in-frame sequences with V and J called. Missing clones are a known gap in these copies; in checked studies unresolved V genes cover under half, and the rest lacks a known reason. The sample data list 30,000 to 45,000 clones, and 91% of these were observed just once. 0.4% to 0.6% of the sample is taken by the ten largest. Spanning cysteine to phenylalanine, the CDR3 consists of 13 amino acids. CDR3 DNA only is kept here, 39 bases in frame from base 1. The germline ends are 14 bases apart after V is trimmed by 4 bases and J by 8 bases. Looking up the germline V gene yields CDR1 MDHEN and CDR2 SYDVKM. Comment on this clone: The target of this receptor is not known. The input lacks base qualities; no much larger clone sits a single base away.

The sequence is built from TRBV28 and TRBJ1-2; the D segment could be TRBD1, given 6 matching bases. This TCR was recovered from a female donor in good health, enrolled as a control in a pregnancy study. The sample consisted of CD4+ T cells from peripheral blood mononuclear cells, taken in the second trimester of pregnancy. The DNA is TGTGCCAGCAGTTCGCATGGGAGGGGGGGCTACACCTTC. Translated, it reads CASSSHGRGGYTF.